This T cell receptor beta chain is from a study of T cell responses to AZD1222 COVID-19 vaccine. The method was immunoSEQ multiplex PCR; TCRdb's version includes in-frame clones alone and lacks a portion of them. The table has around 140,000 clones, roughly 90% seen once; the top ten hold about 1.1%. With regard to this clone: Its antigen is not known.

Notes on the study in general: White British people made up most donors, females outnumbered males, and clonal diversity was possibly underestimated. Epitopes outside B.1.351 and B.1.1.7 mutated regions reportedly drew nearly half of spike TCRs. Across spike, vaccine-associated CD4 TCRs were found, dominant at 160-218 and 743-854.

Germline CDR1 and CDR2: LNHDA and SQIVND (reference sequence). This CDR3 is built from 13 residues. The V end lost 4 bases, the J end lost 3 bases, and 7 bases lay between the germline ends. Pooling was applied to second doses at about 4 or about 12 weeks. Here the sequenced sample was peripheral blood, taken 28 days after the second AZD1222 dose. The TCR comes from an adult who received the AZD1222 COVID-19 vaccine. The J gene is TRBJ1-5, the V gene TRBV19, with D perhaps matching TRBD1 (5 bases). The chain's CDR3 is CASSTGANQPQHF. The CDR3 nucleotides read TGTGCCAGTAGTACCGGGGCCAATCAGCCCCAGCATTTT.